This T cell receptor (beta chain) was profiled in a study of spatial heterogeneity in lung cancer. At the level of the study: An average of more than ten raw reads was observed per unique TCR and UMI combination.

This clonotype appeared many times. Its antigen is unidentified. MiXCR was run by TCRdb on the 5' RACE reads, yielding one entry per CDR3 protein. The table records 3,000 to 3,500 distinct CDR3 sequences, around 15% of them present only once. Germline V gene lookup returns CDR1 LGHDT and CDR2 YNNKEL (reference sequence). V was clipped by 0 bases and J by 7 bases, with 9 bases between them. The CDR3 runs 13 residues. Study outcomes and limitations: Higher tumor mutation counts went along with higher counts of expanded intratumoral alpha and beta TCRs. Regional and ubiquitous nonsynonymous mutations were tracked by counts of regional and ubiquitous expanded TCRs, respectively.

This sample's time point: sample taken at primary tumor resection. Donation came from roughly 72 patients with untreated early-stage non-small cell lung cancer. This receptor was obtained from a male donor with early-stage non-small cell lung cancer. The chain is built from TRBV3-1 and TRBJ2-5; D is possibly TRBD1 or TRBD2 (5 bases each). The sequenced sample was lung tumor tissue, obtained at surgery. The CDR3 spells CASSQDRAGTQYF. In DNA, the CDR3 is TGTGCCAGCAGCCAAGACAGGGCGGGGACCCAGTACTTC.